The rows below give T cell receptor beta chains drawn from one sample of a study of T cells after posttransplantation cyclophosphamide. Measured with immunoSEQ multiplex PCR; TCRdb has only the in-frame clones, and not every one. The sample records about 28,000 clones, roughly 90% being singletons. The sequenced material came from PBMCs. These receptors came from a man aged 45-65 years. CDR3s include the opening cysteine and the closing phenylalanine or tryptophan. The order of the fields is V gene, J gene, CDR3 length, D gene, clone size, CDR3 DNA, CDR3 protein. A D gene is named only where the DNA matches it firmly. Some rows mark clone size as missing; the rest say once, few, many or name a class of expanded clone.

V gene: TRBV11-3
J gene: TRBJ2-5
CDR3 length: 14
D gene: -
clone size: -
CDR3 DNA: TGTGCCAGCAGCCCAATGACTATCCAAGAGACCCAGTACTTC
CDR3 protein: CASSPMTIQETQYF

V gene: TRBV2
J gene: TRBJ2-7
CDR3 length: 12
D gene: -
clone size: -
CDR3 DNA: TGTGCCAGCAGTGAGGCGAGGGACAAGCAGTACTTC
CDR3 protein: CASSEARDKQYF

V gene: TRBV11-3
J gene: TRBJ2-1
CDR3 length: 13
D gene: -
clone size: -
CDR3 DNA: TGTGCCAGCAGTAGTAGTCCCTACAATGAGCAGTTCTTC
CDR3 protein: CASSSSPYNEQFF

V gene: TRBV5-1
J gene: TRBJ1-1
CDR3 length: 14
D gene: -
clone size: few
CDR3 DNA: TGCGCCAGCAGCTTGACAGGGCTGAACACTGAAGCTTTCTTT
CDR3 protein: CASSLTGLNTEAFF

V gene: TRBV7-9
J gene: TRBJ2-7
CDR3 length: 14
D gene: -
clone size: few
CDR3 DNA: TGTGCCAGCAGCTTAGTGGGCAGTTCCTACGAGCAGTACTTC
CDR3 protein: CASSLVGSSYEQYF

V gene: TRBV29-1
J gene: TRBJ1-5
CDR3 length: 14
D gene: -
clone size: once
CDR3 DNA: TGCAGCGTTGGAGGAGGTTATAGCAATCAGCCCCAGCATTTT
CDR3 protein: CSVGGGYSNQPQHF

V gene: TRBV4-1
J gene: TRBJ1-1
CDR3 length: 15
D gene: TRBD1
clone size: -
CDR3 DNA: TGCGCCAGCAGCTTGAACAGGGGCGAGAACACTGAAGCTTTCTTT
CDR3 protein: CASSLNRGENTEAFF

V gene: TRBV28
J gene: TRBJ1-5
CDR3 length: 14
D gene: TRBD1
clone size: few
CDR3 DNA: TGTGCCAGCAGGGACAGGGGGAGAGAACAGCCCCAGCATTTT
CDR3 protein: CASRDRGREQPQHF

V gene: TRBV5-1
J gene: TRBJ2-1
CDR3 length: 17
D gene: TRBD2
clone size: once
CDR3 DNA: TGCGCCAGCAGCCTACTCTCCGGGACTAGCGGTTACAATGAGCAGTTCTTC
CDR3 protein: CASSLLSGTSGYNEQFF

V gene: TRBV30
J gene: TRBJ1-5
CDR3 length: 14
D gene: -
clone size: -
CDR3 DNA: TGTGCCTGGAGGGGGCCCTTTAGCAATCAGCCCCAGCATTTT
CDR3 protein: CAWRGPFSNQPQHF

V gene: TRBV7-8
J gene: TRBJ1-1
CDR3 length: 13
D gene: -
clone size: -
CDR3 DNA: TGTGCCAGCAGCTTAATAGGGGTCGGAGAAGCTTTCTTT
CDR3 protein: CASSLIGVGEAFF